The 9 T cell receptor beta chains listed next were all sequenced from one sample in a study of CD8+ T cells in alopecia areata. cDNA reverse transcribed from extracted RNA served as the sequencing template. Sequencing was performed with immunoSEQ multiplex PCR; in TCRdb, only in-frame clones are kept and a portion is missing. The sample records about 150,000 clones, about 59% being singletons. Treatment denoted: oral pan-JAK inhibitor, 5-10 mg twice daily. Material: CD8+ T cells sorted from blood, obtained at week 4, from a patient treated with tofacitinib. These TCRs come from a human donor with alopecia areata.

This clone was found a few times. The V gene is TRBV18, the J gene TRBJ2-5; D gene ambiguous. Germline CDR1 KGHSH, CDR2 LQKENI. V was trimmed by 5 bases and J by 2 bases, leaving 3 bases between them. The length of the CDR3 is 11 residues. In nucleotides, the CDR3 is TGTGCCAGCTCATGGCAAGAGACCCAGTACTTC. This gives the protein CASSWQETQYF.

The chain recombines TRBV30 with TRBJ1-6; D gene uncertain. Germline V gene data show CDR1 as GTSNPN and CDR2 as SVGIG (reference sequence). The V and J ends lost 0 bases and 6 bases respectively, with 9 bases between them. This CDR3 is built from 14 residues. The DNA for the CDR3 is TGTGCCTGGAGTGTAGACACTCTTAATTCACCCCTCCACTTT. Encoded protein: CAWSVDTLNSPLHF.

In this sample, this clone turned up a few times. The CDR3 coding sequence is TGTGCCAGCAGCTTAGACATCAATGAGCAGTTCTTC. Its protein product is CASSLDINEQFF. This chain joins TRBV7-8 and TRBJ2-1; D ambiguous. The length of the CDR3 is 12 residues. Germline V lookup: CDR1 SGHVS, CDR2 FQNEAQ. V lost 1 base and J 6 bases, leaving 4 bases between the germline ends.

The V call is TRBV9, the J call TRBJ1-2, with D possibly TRBD1 on 5 matching bases. This CDR3 is built from 13 residues. The V end was cut by 4 bases, the J end by 4 bases, with 11 bases between. Germline V gene data show CDR1 as SGDLS and CDR2 as YYNGEE. CDR3 residues: CASSLGVPYGYTF. CDR3 nucleotides: TGTGCCAGCAGCCTAGGGGTCCCCTATGGCTACACCTTC.

The chain couples TRBV5-1 to TRBJ2-1; 7 nucleotides match TRBD2. CDR1 SGHRS and CDR2 YFSETQ come from the germline V gene. V lost 5 bases to trimming and J lost 8 bases; unmatched junction nucleotides: 13. The CDR3 contains 15 residues. The CDR3 protein is CASSPREGKWDEQFF. The CDR3 coding sequence is TGCGCCAGCAGTCCTAGGGAGGGAAAGTGGGATGAGCAGTTCTTC.

This clone appeared a few times. V gene TRBV4-1 combines with J gene TRBJ2-7, with TRBD1 matching 8 bases. This CDR3 has 15 amino acids. The germline CDR1 and CDR2 sequences are MGHRA and YSYEKL. V was clipped by 1 base and J by 0 bases; unmatched bases: 2. This CDR3 is CASSQGTGSSYEQYF. CDR3 in DNA: TGCGCCAGCAGCCAAGGGACAGGGAGCTCCTACGAGCAGTACTTC.

For the CDR3, the DNA is TGCGCCAGCAGCCAAGATCGGGCGAATGAGCAGTTCTTC. Translated, it gives CASSQDRANEQFF. The V call is TRBV4-1, the J call TRBJ2-1; D unresolved. The CDR3 contains 13 residues. The V gene's germline CDR1 is MGHRA and CDR2 YSYEKL. Trimming cost V 0 bases and J 7 bases, with 7 bases left between them.

The genes are TRBV2 and TRBJ1-1; D is ambiguous. Deletions cut 4 bases from V and 0 bases from J, with 6 bases between. The germline V gene encodes CDR1 SNHLY and CDR2 FYNNEI. The CDR3 consists of 13 residues. CDR3 residues: CASSVLVNTEAFF. CDR3 bases: TGTGCCAGCAGTGTCCTGGTGAACACTGAAGCTTTCTTT.

The J gene is TRBJ1-2, the V gene TRBV2, with D possibly being TRBD1 (6 bases). V shed 8 bases and J shed 7 bases, with 11 bases lying between them. The CDR3 is 11 residues long. Per the germline V gene, CDR1 is SNHLY and CDR2 is FYNNEI. The CDR3 spells CASAGDLGYTF. The CDR3 bases are TGTGCCAGCGCAGGGGATCTTGGCTACACCTTC.